This T cell receptor (beta chain) originates from a study of shared clonotypes between healthy human individuals. Naive CD8 isolation took CD45RO-negative cells positively selected for CCR7 and excluded terminally differentiated effector memory CD45RA+ cells. V lost 3 bases to trimming and J lost 1 base, with 6 bases between them. The CDR3 extends over 13 amino acids. Germline values: CDR1 SEHNR, CDR2 FQNEAQ (reference sequence). The table came from immunoSEQ multiplex PCR; TCRdb's copy has only in-frame clones and leaves some out. The data show about 2.1 million clones, with around 95% seen just once and 1.5% to 2% held by the top ten.

The receptor was derived from a man between 18 and 29 years old in good health. Some clones in this sample may be carry-over from other donors' samples. The sequenced material came from naive CD8+ T cells from PBMCs. The chain joins TRBV7-9 to TRBJ1-1, with a possible D match to TRBD1 (5 bases). The CDR3 DNA reads TGTGCCAGCAGCTTCAGGGAGAACACTGAAGCTTTCTTT. It codes for CASSFRENTEAFF.